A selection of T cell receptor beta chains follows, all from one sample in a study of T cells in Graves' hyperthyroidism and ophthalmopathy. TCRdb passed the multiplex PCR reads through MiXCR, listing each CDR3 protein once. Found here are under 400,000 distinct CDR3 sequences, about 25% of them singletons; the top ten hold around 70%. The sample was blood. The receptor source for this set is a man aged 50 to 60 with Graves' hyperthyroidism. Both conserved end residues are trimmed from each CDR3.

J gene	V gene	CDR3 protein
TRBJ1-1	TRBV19	ASSPKPHTEAF
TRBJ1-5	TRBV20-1	SAGGAGNQPQH
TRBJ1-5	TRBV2	ASSEDRQPQH
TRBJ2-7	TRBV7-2	ASSQGLGYEQY
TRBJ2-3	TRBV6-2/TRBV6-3	ASRRLAEARRNTDTQY
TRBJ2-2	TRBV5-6	ASSLTSGSDTGELF
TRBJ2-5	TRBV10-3	AISESTSAETQY
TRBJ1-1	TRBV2	ASSPNVGTEAF
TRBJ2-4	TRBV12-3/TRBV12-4	ASSLGPGRTAKNIQY
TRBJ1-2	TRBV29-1	SVEAIAPGYT
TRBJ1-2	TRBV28	ASNLPQGFYGYT
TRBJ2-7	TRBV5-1	ASSSGTTNIYEQY
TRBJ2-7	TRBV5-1	ASSPGQVSEQY
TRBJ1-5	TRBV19	ASTDGVNQPQH
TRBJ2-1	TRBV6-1	ASSYPSFHNNEQF
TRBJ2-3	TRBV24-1	ATSDSSQLSTDTQY
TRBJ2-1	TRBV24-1	ATSDLYGEATYNEQF
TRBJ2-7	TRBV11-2	ASSLDSREDIEQY
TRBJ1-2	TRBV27	ASPLTEEFYGYT
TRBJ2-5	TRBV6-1	ASSATSGSLAETQY
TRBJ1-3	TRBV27	ASTRSPGDTIY
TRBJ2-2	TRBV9	ASSVRDEDTGELF
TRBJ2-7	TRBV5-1	ASSLETVEQY
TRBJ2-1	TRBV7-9	ASSLVASGYYNEQF
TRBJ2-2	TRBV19	ASRLGGAGGELF
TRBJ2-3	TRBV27	ASRRTDTQY
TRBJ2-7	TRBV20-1	SAMGLAERLSYEQY
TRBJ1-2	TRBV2	ASSDRTGSYGYT
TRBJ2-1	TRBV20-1	SARSTSDLNEQF
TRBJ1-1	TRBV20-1	SALAQNTEAF
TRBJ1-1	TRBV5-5	ASSRTTGYMNTEAF
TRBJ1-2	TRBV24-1	ATNDGNYGYT
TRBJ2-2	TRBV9	ASSVDGSGIVGELF
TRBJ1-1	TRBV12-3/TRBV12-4	ASSYRQRGNTEAF
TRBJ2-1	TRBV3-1	ASSQVQREQF
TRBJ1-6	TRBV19	ARPGQGESPLH
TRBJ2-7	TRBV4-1	ASSQVPSSYEQY
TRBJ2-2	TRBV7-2	ASRQGGDTGELF
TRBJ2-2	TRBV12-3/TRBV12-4	ASSPLGELF
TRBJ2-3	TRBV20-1	SVQAGTVTDTQY
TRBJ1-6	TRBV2	ASSQRDRGSNSPLH
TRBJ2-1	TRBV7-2	ASSQDSLAGEQF
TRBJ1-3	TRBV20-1	SADNRGGSGNTIY
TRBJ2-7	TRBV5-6	ASRPRRSSGYEQY
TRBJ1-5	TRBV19	ASSGQGRPQH
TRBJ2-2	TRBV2	ASGPGDREVGGELF
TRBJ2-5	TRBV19	ASSTSTSGETQY
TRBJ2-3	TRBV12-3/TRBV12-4	ASRLRLAGDAQY
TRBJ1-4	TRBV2	ASRPPEKLF
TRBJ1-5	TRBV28	ASRSGQPQH
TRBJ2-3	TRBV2	ASSARTSGTGDTQY
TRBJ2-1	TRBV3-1	ASSQQGNEQF
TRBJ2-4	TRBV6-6	ASSYSLAGGPHLAKNIQY
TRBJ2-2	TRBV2	ASSEALKGPGELF
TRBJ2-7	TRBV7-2	ASSQRTGTYEQY
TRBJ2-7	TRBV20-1	SARDMAGTTYEQY
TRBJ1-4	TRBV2	ADSPDRGGNEKLF